The TCR beta chain described here comes from a study of cytomegalovirus exposure and HLA in healthy donors. Study-wide findings and caveats: A cluster of highly shared sequence variants was likely a sequencing artifact. There were a few CMV-associated chains whose specificity for CMV antigens was confirmed in vitro. An ancestry cluster, one associated with Asian ancestry, reportedly showed fewer N-insertions than the roughly 700-donor mean in a later analysis.

CDR3 length: 18 amino acids. CDR1 is LGHNA and CDR2 is YNFKEQ in the germline V gene. Trimming stripped 0 bases from V and 0 bases from J, with 15 bases between. PCR used 60 Vbeta primers and 13 Jbeta primers. Clones were read by immunoSEQ multiplex PCR, and TCRdb kept only the in-frame ones, dropping some. The data hold 100,000 to 150,000 clones, with 75% to 90% observed a single time. In the case of this clone: Its antigen is unidentified.

Sample: PBMCs. This TCR came from a man aged 25-45 years in good health and CMV-seropositive. V usage is TRBV4-2 and J usage is TRBJ1-3; possible D gene TRBD1, 5 bases. CDR3 region: CASSQDGARFFSGNTIYF. Written as DNA, the CDR3 is TGTGCCAGCAGCCAAGATGGGGCTCGGTTTTTCTCTGGAAACACCATATATTTT.